A single sample is the source of the 32 T cell receptor beta chains below, sequenced in a study of PD-1 blockade in classical Hodgkin lymphoma (dated by TCRdb to 2018 to 2020). What the time point label conveys for this sample: cycle 1 day 1 (C1D1), immediately before nivolumab initiation. Every trial patient had relapsed after autologous stem cell transplantation, and cohorts A, B and C differed in prior brentuximab vedotin exposure. Libraries were constructed by the immunoSEQ multiplex PCR assay. TCRdb holds this immuneACCESS table with in-frame rearrangements only. Some clones are missing; in checked studies, unresolved V genes explain under half, and the rest has no known cause. This sample holds some 96,000 clones; around four fifths were observed only once. Of the sample, 12% falls within the top ten clones. Sequences were derived from peripheral blood mononuclear cells (PBMCs), sampled at baseline. These receptor sequences come from a human donor with classical Hodgkin lymphoma.

This sequence joins TRBV6-1 and TRBJ2-7; TRBD1 matches at 10 bases. Germline V gene sequence: CDR1 MNHNS, CDR2 SASEGT. V lost 6 bases, J lost 7 bases, and 9 bases stayed unmatched. CDR3 length equals 14 residues. The CDR3 sequence: CASRPPGQGREQYF. CDR3 bases: TGTGCCAGCAGGCCTCCGGGACAGGGGAGAGAGCAGTACTTC.

The chain recombines TRBV2 with TRBJ1-5, with D perhaps TRBD1 (5 bases). Trimming shortened V by 2 bases and J by 2 bases, and 13 bases separated the two germline ends. CDR3 size: 16 residues. Looked up from germline, CDR1 is SNHLY and CDR2 is FYNNEI. The CDR3 spells CASSEWLGVGNQPQHF. In nucleotides, the CDR3 is TGTGCCAGCAGTGAATGGTTAGGGGTGGGCAATCAGCCCCAGCATTTT. The full variable domain, in which reference TRBV2 and TRBJ1-5 provide the parts outside the CDR3, is EPEVTQTPSHQVTQMGQEVILRCVPISNHLYFYWYRQILGQKVEFLVSFYNNEISEKSEIFDDQFSVERPDGSNFTLKIRSTKLEDSAMYFCASSEWLGVGNQPQHFGDGTRLSIL.

The CDR3 spells CASSTAQGARYNEQFF. The DNA for the CDR3 is TGTGCCAGCAGCACCGCACAGGGGGCCCGCTACAATGAGCAGTTCTTC. The chain links TRBV11-2 to TRBJ2-1, with 9 bases that match TRBD1. There are 16 residues in the CDR3. Germline values: CDR1 SGHAT, CDR2 FQNNGV. Unmatched junction bases numbered 8, after V lost 5 bases and J lost 3 bases.

The chain uses TRBV5-1 and TRBJ2-7; the match to TRBD2 covers 14 bases. There are 16 residues in the CDR3. CDR1 SGHRS and CDR2 YFSETQ come from the germline V gene. The J segment lost 0 bases and the V segment lost 4 bases, leaving 3 bases of the junction unmatched. The CDR3 nucleotides read TGCGCCAGCAGCCGCGGGACTAGCGGGAGCTCCTACGAGCAGTACTTC. Translated, it gives CASSRGTSGSSYEQYF.

The chain carries TRBV6-1 and TRBJ2-7; unclear D gene. The germline CDR1 and CDR2 sequences are MNHNS and SASEGT. Trimming took 7 bases from V and 3 from J, leaving 19 bases between them. The CDR3 loop spans 15 amino acids. The chain's CDR3 is CASNGLITFDYEQYF. DNA of the CDR3: TGTGCCAGCAATGGGTTGATAACGTTCGACTACGAGCAGTACTTC.

The rearrangement uses TRBV5-8 and TRBJ2-7, with D maybe TRBD1 (6 bases). Trimming cost V 5 bases and J 0 bases, with 12 bases left between them. There are 14 residues in the CDR3. Germline V gene lookup returns CDR1 SGHTS and CDR2 YDEGEE. CDR3 in amino acids: CASRNTGISYEQYF. CDR3 sequence (DNA): TGTGCCAGCAGGAATACAGGGATCTCCTACGAGCAGTACTTC.

V gene TRBV21-1 combines with J gene TRBJ2-7; the table's D call of TRBD1 was not tested on the DNA. TRBV21-1 is given as a pseudogene. The CDR3 sequence is 13 residues long. The CDR3, as DNA: TGTGCCAGCAGCCGGGACAGTCACTACGAGCAGTACTTC. This gives the protein CASSRDSHYEQYF.

A word on this clone: A single base separates this from a much larger clone, so it may be a read error. The gene calls are TRBV5-6 and TRBJ1-1; the D is unclear. The germline gives CDR1 SGHDT, CDR2 YYEEEE. The CDR3 is 13 amino acids. V was clipped by 0 bases and J by 0 bases, with 3 bases between them. CDR3 DNA: TGTGCCAGCAGCTTGGATATGAACACTGAAGCTTTCTTT. It codes for CASSLDMNTEAFF.

Concerning this clone itself: One junction end disagrees with the germline gene, perhaps due to a read error. This chain connects TRBV11-2 to TRBJ2-3; D gene ambiguous. The CDR3 has 12 residues. Germline CDR1 SGHAT, CDR2 FQNNGV. The CDR3 DNA reads as TGTGCCAGCAGCTTAGTAGCAGACACGCAGTATTTT. Its translation: CASSLVADTQYF.

J is TRBJ2-3 and V is TRBV27, with 12 bases lining up with TRBD2. J was trimmed by 4 bases and V by 5 bases; bases with no gene match: 7. The germline CDR1 and CDR2 sequences are MNHEY and SMNVEV (reference sequence). The CDR3 sequence is 16 residues long. This CDR3 reads CASSPASGRGPDTQYF. The CDR3 DNA follows: TGTGCCAGCAGTCCCGCTAGCGGGAGGGGGCCAGATACGCAGTATTTT.

This chain connects TRBV10-2 to TRBJ2-5; TRBD2 matches 10 bases. Germline V gene lookup returns CDR1 WSHSY and CDR2 SAAADI. Trimming took 4 bases from V and 7 from J; bases not matched to a gene: 12. This CDR3 is 16 amino acids long. CDR3 sequence (DNA): TGCGCCAGCAGTGTCCTCCAAGCGGGAGGGCCTGTGACCCAGTACTTC. It encodes CASSVLQAGGPVTQYF.

This clone was recorded a few times. The rearrangement uses TRBV2 and TRBJ2-1; 7 bases fit TRBD1. The germline V gene has CDR1 SNHLY and CDR2 FYNNEI. V shed 6 bases and J 4 bases; nucleotides not matched to a gene: 6. The CDR3 is 14 residues long. In DNA form, the CDR3 reads TGTGCCAGCAGGGGGACAGCACTTTACAATGAGCAGTTCTTC. It translates to CASRGTALYNEQFF. The full variable domain, completed using reference TRBV2 and TRBJ2-1, is EPEVTQTPSHQVTQMGQEVILRCVPISNHLYFYWYRQILGQKVEFLVSFYNNEISEKSEIFDDQFSVERPDGSNFTLKIRSTKLEDSAMYFCASRGTALYNEQFFGPGTRLTVL.

This clone was seen only once. The genes are TRBV6-5 and TRBJ2-5; the match to TRBD1 covers 9 bases. Germline V gives CDR1 MNHEY, CDR2 SVGAGI. The J segment lost 7 bases and the V segment lost 4 bases, leaving 13 bases of the junction unmatched. This CDR3 has 16 residues. In DNA, the CDR3 is TGTGCCAGCAGTTGGGCCATGGGACAGGGTGGAGGGACCCAGTACTTC. Its protein is CASSWAMGQGGGTQYF.

This clone was detected only a few times. The chain carries TRBV2 and TRBJ1-2, with TRBD1 identical over 9 bases. This CDR3 comprises 13 residues. The V segment lost 8 bases and the J segment 5 bases; nucleotides outside the gene matches: 6. Germline lookup yields CDR1 SNHLY and CDR2 FYNNEI. This chain's CDR3 is CASWWGTGYGYTF. For the CDR3, the DNA is TGTGCCAGCTGGTGGGGGACAGGGTATGGCTACACCTTC.

The chain has TRBV30 and TRBJ2-7; 12 positions match TRBD1. The junction had 4 bases not matched to a gene; V was cut back by 1 base and J by 6 bases. The CDR3 is made up of 14 amino acids. Germline V CDR1 and CDR2: GTSNPN, SVGIG (reference sequence). CDR3 amino acids: CAWSGDRGPGEQYF. The CDR3 bases are TGTGCCTGGAGTGGGGACAGGGGGCCGGGCGAGCAGTACTTC.

The J gene is TRBJ1-1, the V gene TRBV5-1, with 7 nucleotides matching TRBD1. CDR3 length: 14 amino acids. After removal of 4 bases from V and 6 bases from J, the junction contained 9 bases not matched to a gene. Germline lookup yields CDR1 SGHRS and CDR2 YFSETQ. The CDR3 reads CASSPGQLGSEAFF. The CDR3 DNA is TGCGCCAGCAGCCCGGGACAGCTCGGGTCTGAAGCTTTCTTT. The whole variable domain, remainder taken from reference TRBV5-1 and TRBJ1-1, is KAGVTQTPRYLIKTRGQQVTLSCSPISGHRSVSWYQQTPGQGLQFLFEYFSETQRNKGNFPGRFSGRQFSNSRSEMNVSTLELGDSALYLCASSPGQLGSEAFFGQGTRLTVV.

The V and J genes are TRBV25-1 and TRBJ2-7; no clear D. Germline V gene data show CDR1 as MGHDK and CDR2 as SYGVNS. The germline V and J ends were trimmed by 5 bases and 2 bases, with 7 bases remaining between them. The CDR3 is made up of 12 amino acids. The CDR3 spells CASSHGTYEQYF. The CDR3 region has the DNA TGTGCCAGCAGTCATGGAACCTACGAGCAGTACTTC.

Points on this clone: This CDR3 is also generated by other DNA sequences in the sample. V usage is TRBV6-5 and J usage is TRBJ2-5; 7 bases agree with TRBD2. The CDR3 is 14 amino acids. After removal of 0 bases from V and 5 bases from J, the junction contained 3 bases not matched to a gene. Germline CDR1 and CDR2: MNHEY and SVGAGI. In DNA, the CDR3 is TGTGCCAGCAGTTACTCGGTAGCGGGCGAGACCCAGTACTTC. Translated, it gives CASSYSVAGETQYF.

This clone showed up just once. The chain carries TRBV15 and TRBJ1-2; maybe TRBD1 (5 bases). CDR3 length: 15 amino acids. CDR1 is LNHNV, CDR2 YYDKDF, per germline (reference sequence). V lost 0 bases, J lost 8 bases, and 16 bases lay in between. CDR3 protein: CATSRDRGKGWGYTF. CDR3 in DNA: TGTGCCACCAGCAGAGATAGGGGCAAAGGTTGGGGCTACACCTTC. The full variable domain, with the rest looked up from reference TRBV15 and TRBJ1-2, is DAMVIQNPRYQVTQFGKPVTLSCSQTLNHNVMYWYQQKSSQAPKLLFHYYDKDFNNEADTPDNFQSRRPNTSFCFLDIRSPGLGDTAMYLCATSRDRGKGWGYTFGSGTRLTVV.

This clone was detected once. The chain is built from TRBV28 and TRBJ1-2; D not resolved. V lost 3 bases and J lost 4, with 15 bases in between. The CDR3 is 15 amino acids. CDR1 is MDHEN and CDR2 is SYDVKM in the germline V gene. CDR3 in DNA: TGTGCCAGCAGTTTCGCTGGGGATTGGGCCTATGGCTACACCTTC. Translation gives CASSFAGDWAYGYTF.

This clone was found a few times. The gene calls are TRBV19 and TRBJ1-2; D remains unclear. Germline V CDR1 and CDR2: LNHDA, SQIVND (reference sequence). V lost 8 bases and J lost 5, with 6 bases in between. The CDR3 length is 10 residues. The CDR3 loop reads CASYRYGYTF. CDR3 coding DNA: TGTGCCAGTTATAGGTATGGCTACACCTTC.

V is TRBV27 and J is TRBJ2-1, with a possible D match to TRBD2 (6 bases). V dropped 4 bases and J dropped 0 bases, with 10 bases sitting between them. The CDR3 consists of 15 residues. The V gene's germline CDR1 is MNHEY and CDR2 SMNVEV (reference sequence). In DNA form, the CDR3 reads TGTGCCAGCAGTTCCCGGGGGAGCTCCTACAATGAGCAGTTCTTC. Translation gives CASSSRGSSYNEQFF.

This clone was detected once. The rearrangement links TRBV19 to TRBJ2-7; 9 bases are shared with TRBD1. The CDR3 spans 16 residues. The J segment lost 2 bases and the V segment lost 1 base, leaving 6 bases of the junction unmatched. Germline CDR1 is LNHDA and CDR2 is SQIVND (reference sequence). The CDR3 reads CASSIGQGGQTYEQYF. CDR3 bases: TGTGCCAGTAGTATAGGACAGGGGGGGCAAACCTACGAGCAGTACTTC.

The rearrangement links TRBV18 to TRBJ1-1; TRBD1 aligns across 7 bases. The trim removed 1 base at V and 0 bases at J, leaving 11 bases unmatched. The CDR3 totals 18 residues. CDR1 and CDR2 from the germline V gene are KGHSH and LQKENI. The CDR3 bases are TGTGCCAGCTCACCACTTAATCAGGGGGTGGGTATGAACACTGAAGCTTTCTTT. As protein: CASSPLNQGVGMNTEAFF.

The chain is built from TRBV19 and TRBJ1-2; maybe TRBD1 (5 bases). The CDR3 covers 13 residues. The V end lost 3 bases, the J end lost 4 bases, and 9 bases lay between the germline ends. Germline V lookup: CDR1 LNHDA, CDR2 SQIVND (reference sequence). CDR3 DNA sequence: TGTGCCAGTAGTATCGGGGCAGGCTATGGCTACACCTTC. Residues: CASSIGAGYGYTF.

The chain links TRBV5-1 to TRBJ1-1; D unresolved. Germline CDR1 reads SGHRS; CDR2 reads YFSETQ. The V gene lost 3 bases and the J gene lost 5 bases, with 8 bases spanning the gap. The CDR3 loop spans 12 amino acids. The chain's CDR3 is CASSYGATEAFF. The CDR3 DNA reads TGCGCCAGCAGCTACGGCGCGACTGAAGCTTTCTTT.

J is TRBJ2-1 and V is TRBV7-9, with 7 bases identical to TRBD2. The CDR3 covers 16 residues. Germline CDR1 reads SEHNR; CDR2 reads FQNEAQ (reference sequence). Trimming cost V 5 bases and J 0 bases; bases outside gene matches: 7. The CDR3 spells CASSPPIAGSYNEQFF. The CDR3 DNA sequence: TGTGCCAGCAGCCCCCCCATAGCGGGCTCCTACAATGAGCAGTTCTTC.

V gene TRBV9 combines with J gene TRBJ2-7, with TRBD2 matching 7 bases. V lost 6 bases and J lost 1; bases outside the gene matches: 7. The CDR3 covers 14 residues. CDR1 is SGDLS and CDR2 is YYNGEE in the germline V gene. CDR3 in DNA: TGTGCCAGCACCCCGGGACTACTTTCCTACGAGCAGTACTTC. This codes for CASTPGLLSYEQYF.

The genes are TRBV10-3 and TRBJ2-1; 11 bases match TRBD2. J was trimmed by 8 bases and V by 5 bases; bases with no gene match: 5. This CDR3 has 14 amino acids. Germline assignment: CDR1 ENHRY and CDR2 SYGVKD. For the CDR3, the DNA is TGTGCCATCAGTAAACTAGCGGGAGCTGATGAGCAGTTCTTC. Translated, it gives CAISKLAGADEQFF.

V gene TRBV7-8 combines with J gene TRBJ2-2, with a weak D call TRBD2 (6 bases). The germline CDR1 and CDR2 sequences are SGHVS and FQNEAQ. The CDR3 contains 13 residues. The V end lost 5 bases, the J end lost 5 bases, and 9 bases lay between the germline ends. In DNA, the CDR3 is TGTGCCAGCAGCGGCGGGACTACCGGGGAGCTGTTTTTT. It encodes CASSGGTTGELFF.

V is TRBV19 and J is TRBJ2-1, with D possibly TRBD2 on 5 matching bases. Per the germline V gene, CDR1 is LNHDA and CDR2 is SQIVND (reference sequence). This CDR3 is 14 amino acids long. V dropped 7 bases and J dropped 5 bases, with 15 bases sitting between them. CDR3 in DNA: TGTGCCAGTACTAATGGAGGCTTCGACAATGAGCAGTTCTTC. Protein sequence: CASTNGGFDNEQFF.

The rearrangement joins TRBV7-9 to TRBJ2-5; D unclear. CDR1 and CDR2 (germline): SEHNR, FQNEAQ (reference sequence). The CDR3 is 15 amino acids. V lost 4 bases and J 2 bases, leaving 14 bases between the germline ends. The CDR3 nucleotides are TGTGCCAGCAGCTCCCGGGTCGCCTATCAAGAGACCCAGTACTTC. It translates to CASSSRVAYQETQYF. Variable domain in full (rest from reference TRBV7-9 and TRBJ2-5): DTGVSQNPRHKITKRGQNVTFRCDPISEHNRLYWYRQTLGQGPEFLTYFQNEAQLEKSRLLSDRFSAERPKGSFSTLEIQRTEQGDSAMYLCASSSRVAYQETQYFGPGTRLLVL.